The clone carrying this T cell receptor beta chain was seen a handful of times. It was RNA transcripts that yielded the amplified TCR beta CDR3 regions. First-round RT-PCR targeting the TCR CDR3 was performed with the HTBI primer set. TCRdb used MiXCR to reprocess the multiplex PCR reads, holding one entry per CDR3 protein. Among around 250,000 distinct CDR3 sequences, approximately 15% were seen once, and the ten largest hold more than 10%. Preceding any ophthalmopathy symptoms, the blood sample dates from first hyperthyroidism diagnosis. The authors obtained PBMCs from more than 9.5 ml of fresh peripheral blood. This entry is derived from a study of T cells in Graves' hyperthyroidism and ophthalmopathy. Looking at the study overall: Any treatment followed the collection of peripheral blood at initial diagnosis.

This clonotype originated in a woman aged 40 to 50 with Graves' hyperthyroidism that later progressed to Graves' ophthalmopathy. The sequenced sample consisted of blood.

The chain's CDR3 is CASSRLSPVEQFF. The DNA of the CDR3 is TGCGCCAGCAGCCGCCTTTCTCCCGTTGAGCAGTTCTTC. The rearrangement uses TRBV4-1 and TRBJ2-1; no clear D. The V end lost 4 bases, the J end lost 9 bases, and 13 bases lay between the germline ends. The germline V gene has CDR1 MGHRA and CDR2 YSYEKL. CDR3 length: 13 amino acids.